This TCR beta chain was obtained from a study of cytomegalovirus exposure and HLA in healthy donors. The study, taken as a whole, reports: Subsequent analysis revealed that first-cohort TCR clusters tended to co-occur in the 130 or so validation repertoires. Generally TCR sequences proved uncommon, though certain public TCRs appeared in numerous donors. A few chains tied to CMV proved CMV antigen-specific in vitro.

CDR3 length: 17 amino acids. V gave up 1 base and J gave up 5 bases; unmatched junction bases: 11. The V gene's germline CDR1 is SGHNT and CDR2 YENEEA. The donors were part of the validation cohort of 120 or so subjects. That cohort was separate from the first cohort, which comprised several hundred subjects. Only in-frame clones appear in the TCRdb table, and some are missing; sequencing was by immunoSEQ multiplex PCR. The repertoire includes more than 200,000 clones, roughly nine tenths of them detected once, and around 13% sits in the top ten. A word on this clone: Its antigen is unknown.

The source of this sequence is a man aged 18 to 30 in good health and CMV-seropositive. The V and J genes are TRBV11-3 and TRBJ2-1; TRBD2 matches 7 bases. The sequencing sample was made of PBMCs. CDR3 in DNA: TGTGCCAGCAGCTTAGGGGAGGGGAGCGGGATAAACAATGAGCAGTTCTTC. Translated: CASSLGEGSGINNEQFF.